This T cell receptor beta chain was found in a study of blood T cell repertoires in COVID-19 (dated by TCRdb to about 2020). Context from the whole study: The collaborator samples originated in the United States, Italy and Spain and spanned the acute and convalescent phases of COVID-19. The material from the prospective study consisted of cDNA or gDNA derived from T cells, B-cell-depleted T cells, or PBMCs. The dataset comprised deeply sampled blood TCRbeta repertoires from subjects exposed to, actively infected with, or recovered from COVID-19. The repertoires were released in a freely available public database meant as a resource for research on the immune response to SARS-CoV-2. Samples were obtained from the ongoing ImmuneRACE study (first 160 participants) and from 1,254 subjects provided by 6 global collaborators. A de-identified subject ID, COVID-19 status, age in years and sex were almost always included in the sample metadata. HLA class I and class II types, where available, came from metadata supplied by the sample provider rather than from assay-based typing. Points the paper makes about the study in general: Clinical and demographic metadata were provided uncurated, with the amount varying by source and participant.

Collaborating institutions collected whole blood in K2EDTA tubes following their own protocols. For TCRbeta analysis, collaborators shipped samples in one of three forms: frozen whole blood, isolated PBMCs, or DNA extracted from either of those sample types. TCRbeta CDR3 regions were amplified from genomic DNA using the immunoSEQ Assay, a bias-controlled multiplex PCR. Per the source publication's procedure: Within the assay, amplification of reference gene primers was used to estimate how many nucleated cells each sample contained. To quantify the absolute abundance of each unique TCRbeta CDR3 rearrangement, sequence reads were collapsed and filtered. For each sample, productive Simpson clonality was calculated as the square root of Simpson's diversity index across productive rearrangements. Here the immuneACCESS table is served through TCRdb, limited to in-frame sequences with V and J called. Missing clones are a known gap in these copies; in checked studies unresolved V genes cover under half, and the rest lacks a known reason. For V, J and clone size, that table is used; D and trimming come from the DNA. The sample includes some 150,000 clones, with approximately 80% observed a single time. The ten largest clones represent about 5% of the sample.

Reading from cysteine to phenylalanine, the CDR3 counts 16 amino acids. CDR3 DNA only is kept here, 48 bases in frame from base 1. CDR1 and CDR2 (SGDLS, YYNGEE) derive from the germline V gene. Trimming accounts for 0 bases at V and 1 base at J, while the number of junction bases matched to no gene is 2. A word on this clone: The antigen this receptor binds is unknown. Qualities for individual bases were not recorded, and no much larger clone is one base off.

The rearrangement joined TRBV9 to TRBJ2-3, and 10 bases in between align with TRBD2. Sequences were obtained from peripheral blood. The TCR was taken from a woman in her forties or fifties with acute or convalescent COVID-19. The DNA sequence follows: TGTGCCAGCAGCGTAGCAGGGACTAGCGGCACAGATACGCAGTATTTT. Its product reads: CASSVAGTSGTDTQYF.